This TCR beta chain was profiled in a study of human T cells and chemical hapten exposure (dated by TCRdb to 2020 to 2023). About the investigation overall: For sensitization, 2% DPC in acetone was applied to a 2 cm by 2 cm area of upper inner arm skin. Weekly therapeutic DPC doses were additionally applied to the scalp of patients throughout the roughly 24-week study period. Patch testing was done on the upper back using Finn chambers containing 0.01% DPC, and results were scored after 6 days according to International Contact Dermatitis Research Group standards. The patient cohort, mostly female, included alopecia areata with under or over 50% scalp involvement, alopecia totalis and alopecia universalis. The libraries were sequenced as a pool, and the TCR yield per sample differed mostly because of small variations in library volumes within the pool. Peripheral blood TCR repertoire changes were tracked in vivo in alopecia patients during primary and secondary sensitization to the hapten diphenylcyclopropenone (DPC). Blood was sampled from patients pre-sensitization (week 0) and at 2, 6 and about 24 weeks after DPC sensitization. For TCR sequencing, blood came from 25 to 35 alopecia patients at anywhere from one to four time points (pre-sensitization, 2, 6 and 24 weeks). What the research found in general, with its limitations: Patch test score correlated positively with the number of PT1 expanded TCRs, reaching significance at thresholds 8, 16 and 32 but not at 4. Repeated subsampling changed both the strength of the expansion versus patch-test correlation and the threshold at which that correlation became significant. Compared with pre-sensitization or healthy control sets, expanded TCRs formed significantly more large CDR3 similarity clusters, which is consistent with antigen-driven responses. All patients had alopecia, a presumed autoimmune disease, so their immune response might differ from that of healthy individuals. No change with DPC sensitization was found in the number of TCRs above 1 in 1000 frequency, and no evidence of global repertoire structure alterations was found.

The CDR3 contains 15 residues, cysteine and phenylalanine counted. Only CDR3 DNA remains: 45 bases, in frame from the first base. Trimming takes 3 bases from V and 5 bases from J, and the germline ends sit 16 bases apart. The germline V gene gives CDR1 as KGHSH and CDR2 as LQKENI. This clonotype was detected ten times or more. No antigen is known for it. No quality values exist for individual bases; no much larger clone is one base distant. The library relied on RACE. The sequencing machine was a NextSeq 500. Library preparation attached unique molecular identifiers to individual cDNA molecules for quantitative, reproducible TCR counting. From each blood RNA sample, both TCR alpha and TCR beta chains were sequenced. The paper's data handling went like this. The median number of TCRs per sample was over 95,000, ranging from roughly 20,000 to 690,600. The Decombinator software suite was used to annotate the V, J and CDR3 of the TCR reads. To make PS versus PT1 abundance plots, every sample was subsampled to the same number of TCRs (28,000). TCRs were defined as expanded if absent before sensitization and observed at least eight times at the 2-week time point. Through fastp at Q25 and MiXCR, TCRdb rebuilt clones from the public reads, retaining in-frame beta chains. Under each unique CDR3 protein, matching rows form one entry showing the most common genes and DNA. The V and J calls come from TCRdb's annotation, not from the publication. Present in this sample are more than 85,000 distinct CDR3 sequences, roughly a tenth of which were seen just once. More than 3% of the sample goes to the ten largest clones.

The time point label here, explained by the study, means: patch test 2, 6 weeks after DPC sensitization. This specimen's treatment or condition label, per the study, means: therapeutic diphenylcyclopropenone sensitization with weekly scalp DPC. At every patch-test visit, the blood draw took place before the patch test was put on. Eligible patients were aged 18 to 70, diagnosed with alopecia, deemed suitable for DPC therapy, and excluded if pregnant. Unfractionated whole blood was collected in Tempus Blood RNA tubes, and total RNA was extracted from that blood. The material was whole blood, obtained in connection with sensitization to the hapten diphenylcyclopropenone (DPC). The rearranged chain carries TRBV18 and TRBJ1-2, with no D gene named confidently. The receptor was isolated from a woman in her forties with alopecia areata. Some clones in this sample may be carry-over from other donors' samples. The DNA sequence reads TGTGCCAGCTCACCGTATCCGACTGATCAGTATGGCTACACCTTC. It encodes CASSPYPTDQYGYTF.